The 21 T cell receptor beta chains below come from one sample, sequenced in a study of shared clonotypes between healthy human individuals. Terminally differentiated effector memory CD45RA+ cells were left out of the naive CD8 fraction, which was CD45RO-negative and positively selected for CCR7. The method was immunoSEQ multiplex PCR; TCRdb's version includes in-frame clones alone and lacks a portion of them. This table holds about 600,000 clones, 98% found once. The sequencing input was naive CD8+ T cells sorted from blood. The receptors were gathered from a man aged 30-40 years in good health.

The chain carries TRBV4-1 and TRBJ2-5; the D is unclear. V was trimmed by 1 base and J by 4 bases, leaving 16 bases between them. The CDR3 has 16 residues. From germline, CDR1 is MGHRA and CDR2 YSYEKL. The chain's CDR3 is CASSQGSNWMPETQYF. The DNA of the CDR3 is TGCGCCAGCAGCCAAGGTTCGAACTGGATGCCAGAGACCCAGTACTTC.

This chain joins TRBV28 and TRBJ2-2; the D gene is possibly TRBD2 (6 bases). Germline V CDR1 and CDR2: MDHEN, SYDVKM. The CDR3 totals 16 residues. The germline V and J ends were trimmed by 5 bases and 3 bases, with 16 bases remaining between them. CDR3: CASSPLVGGDTGELFF. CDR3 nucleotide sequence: TGTGCCAGCAGTCCCCTCGTGGGCGGGGACACCGGGGAGCTGTTTTTT.

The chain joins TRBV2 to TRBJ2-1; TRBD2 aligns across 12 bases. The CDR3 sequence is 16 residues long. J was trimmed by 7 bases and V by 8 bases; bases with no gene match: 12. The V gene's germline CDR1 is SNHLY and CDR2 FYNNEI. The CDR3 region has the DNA TGTGCCAGCCACCAACTGCCTAGCGGGAGGGTAAATGAGCAGTTCTTC. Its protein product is CASHQLPSGRVNEQFF.

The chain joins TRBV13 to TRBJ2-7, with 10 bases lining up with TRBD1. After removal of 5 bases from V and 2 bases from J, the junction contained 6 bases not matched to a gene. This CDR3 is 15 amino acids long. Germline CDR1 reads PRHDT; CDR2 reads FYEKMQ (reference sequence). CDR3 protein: CASSPTGQGTYEQYF. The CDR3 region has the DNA TGTGCCAGCAGCCCCACGGGACAGGGGACCTACGAGCAGTACTTC.

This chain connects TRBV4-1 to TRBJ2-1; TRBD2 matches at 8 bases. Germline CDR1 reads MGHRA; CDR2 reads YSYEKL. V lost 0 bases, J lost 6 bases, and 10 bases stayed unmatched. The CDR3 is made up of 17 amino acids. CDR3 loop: CASSQEIAGGPFNEQFF. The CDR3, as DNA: TGCGCCAGCAGCCAAGAAATTGCGGGGGGCCCCTTCAATGAGCAGTTCTTC.

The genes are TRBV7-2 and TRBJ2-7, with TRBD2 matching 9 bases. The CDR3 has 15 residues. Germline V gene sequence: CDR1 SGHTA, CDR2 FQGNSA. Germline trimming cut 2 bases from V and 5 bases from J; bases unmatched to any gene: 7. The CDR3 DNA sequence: TGTGCCAGCAGCTTACGCGGGAGGGTAAGGGACGAGCAGTACTTC. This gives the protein CASSLRGRVRDEQYF.

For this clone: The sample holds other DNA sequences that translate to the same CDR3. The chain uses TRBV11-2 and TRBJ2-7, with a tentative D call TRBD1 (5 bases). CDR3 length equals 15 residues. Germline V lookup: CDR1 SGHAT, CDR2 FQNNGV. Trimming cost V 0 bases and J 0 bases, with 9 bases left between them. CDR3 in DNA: TGTGCCAGCAGCTTAGAAGGGGATAGCTCCTACGAGCAGTACTTC. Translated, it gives CASSLEGDSSYEQYF.

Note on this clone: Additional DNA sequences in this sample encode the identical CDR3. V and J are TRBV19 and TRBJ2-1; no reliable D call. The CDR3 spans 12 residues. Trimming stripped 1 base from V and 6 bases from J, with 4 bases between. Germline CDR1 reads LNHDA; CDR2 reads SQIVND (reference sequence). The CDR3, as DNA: TGTGCCAGTAGTATAGTCGGCAATGAGCAGTTCTTC. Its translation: CASSIVGNEQFF.

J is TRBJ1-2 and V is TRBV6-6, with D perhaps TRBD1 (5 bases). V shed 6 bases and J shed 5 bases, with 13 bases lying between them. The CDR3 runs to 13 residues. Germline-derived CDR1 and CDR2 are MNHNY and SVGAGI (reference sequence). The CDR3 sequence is CASRGVSGYGYTF. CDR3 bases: TGTGCCAGCAGGGGGGTTAGCGGATATGGCTACACCTTC.

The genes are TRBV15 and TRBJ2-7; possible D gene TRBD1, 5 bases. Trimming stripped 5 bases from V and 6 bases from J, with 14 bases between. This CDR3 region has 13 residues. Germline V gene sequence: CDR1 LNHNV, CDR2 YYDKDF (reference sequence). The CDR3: CATSGALAAEQYF. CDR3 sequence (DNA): TGTGCCACCAGCGGGGCCTTGGCTGCCGAGCAGTACTTC.

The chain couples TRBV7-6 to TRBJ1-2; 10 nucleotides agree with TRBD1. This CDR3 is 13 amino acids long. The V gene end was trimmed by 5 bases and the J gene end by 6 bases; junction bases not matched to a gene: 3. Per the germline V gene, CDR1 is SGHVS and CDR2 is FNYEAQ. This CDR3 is CASSQGQGDGYTF. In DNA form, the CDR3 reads TGTGCCAGCAGCCAAGGACAGGGGGATGGCTACACCTTC.

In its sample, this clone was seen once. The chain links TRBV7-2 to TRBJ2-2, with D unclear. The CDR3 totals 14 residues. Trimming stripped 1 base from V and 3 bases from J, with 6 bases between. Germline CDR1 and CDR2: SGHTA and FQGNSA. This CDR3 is CASSLGTHTGELFF. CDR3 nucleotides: TGTGCCAGCAGCTTAGGCACTCACACCGGGGAGCTGTTTTTT.

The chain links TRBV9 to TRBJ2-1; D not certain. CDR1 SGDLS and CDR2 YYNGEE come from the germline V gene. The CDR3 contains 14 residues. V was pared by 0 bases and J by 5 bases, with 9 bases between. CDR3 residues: CASSVVGMDNEQFF. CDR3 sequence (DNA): TGTGCCAGCAGCGTAGTAGGAATGGACAATGAGCAGTTCTTC.

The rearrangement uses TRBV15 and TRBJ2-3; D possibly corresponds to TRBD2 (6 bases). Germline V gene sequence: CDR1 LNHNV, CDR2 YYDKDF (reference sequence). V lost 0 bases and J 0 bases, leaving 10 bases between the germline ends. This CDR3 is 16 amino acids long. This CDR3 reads CATSRDQGLSTDTQYF. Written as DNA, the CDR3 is TGTGCCACCAGCAGAGATCAGGGACTTAGCACAGATACGCAGTATTTT.

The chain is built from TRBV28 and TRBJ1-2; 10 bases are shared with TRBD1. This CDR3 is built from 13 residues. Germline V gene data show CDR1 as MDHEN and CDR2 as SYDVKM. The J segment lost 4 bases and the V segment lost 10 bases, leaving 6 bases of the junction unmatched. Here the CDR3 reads CATWDRGAYGYTF. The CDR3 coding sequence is TGTGCCACCTGGGACAGGGGAGCCTATGGCTACACCTTC.

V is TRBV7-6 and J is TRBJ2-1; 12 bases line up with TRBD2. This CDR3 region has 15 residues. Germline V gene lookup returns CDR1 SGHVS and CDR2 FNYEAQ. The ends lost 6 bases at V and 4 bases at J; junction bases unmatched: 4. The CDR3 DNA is TGTGCCAGCAGTTGGACTAGCGGGGATTACAATGAGCAGTTCTTC. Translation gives CASSWTSGDYNEQFF.

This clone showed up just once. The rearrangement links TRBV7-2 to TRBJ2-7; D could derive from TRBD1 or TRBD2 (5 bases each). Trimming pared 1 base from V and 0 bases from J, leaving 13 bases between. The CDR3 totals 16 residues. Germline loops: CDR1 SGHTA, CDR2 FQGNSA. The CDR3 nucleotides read TGTGCCAGCAGCTTAGGTCCTCCCGGGACCTCCTACGAGCAGTACTTC. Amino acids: CASSLGPPGTSYEQYF.

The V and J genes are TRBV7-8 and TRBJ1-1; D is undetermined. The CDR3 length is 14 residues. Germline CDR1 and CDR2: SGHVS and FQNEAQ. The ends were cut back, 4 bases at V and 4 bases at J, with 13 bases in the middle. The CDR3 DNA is TGTGCCAGCAGCTATCTCGCGTCTGGCACTGAAGCTTTCTTT. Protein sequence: CASSYLASGTEAFF. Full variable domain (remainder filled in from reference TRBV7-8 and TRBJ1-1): GAGVSQSPRYKVAKRGQDVALRCDPISGHVSLFWYQQALGQGPEFLTYFQNEAQLDKSGLPSDRFFAERPEGSVSTLKIQRTQQEDSAVYLCASSYLASGTEAFFGQGTRLTVV.

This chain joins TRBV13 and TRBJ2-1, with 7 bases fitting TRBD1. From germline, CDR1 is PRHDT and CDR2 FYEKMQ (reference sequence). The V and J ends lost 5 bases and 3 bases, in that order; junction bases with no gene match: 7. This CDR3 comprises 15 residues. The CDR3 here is CASSNRGKGYNEQFF. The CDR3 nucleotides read TGTGCCAGCAGCAACAGGGGAAAGGGCTACAATGAGCAGTTCTTC. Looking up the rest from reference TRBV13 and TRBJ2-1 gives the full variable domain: AAGVIQSPRHLIKEKRETATLKCYPIPRHDTVYWYQQGPGQDPQFLISFYEKMQSDKGSIPDRFSAQQFSDYHSELNMSSLELGDSALYFCASSNRGKGYNEQFFGPGTRLTVL.

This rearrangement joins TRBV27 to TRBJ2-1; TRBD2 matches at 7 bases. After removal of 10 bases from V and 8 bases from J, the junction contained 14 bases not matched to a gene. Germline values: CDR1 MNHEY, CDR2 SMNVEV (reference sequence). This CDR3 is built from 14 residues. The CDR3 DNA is TGTGCCACCGCAAACGGACTAGTTATACATGAGCAGTTCTTC. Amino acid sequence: CATANGLVIHEQFF.

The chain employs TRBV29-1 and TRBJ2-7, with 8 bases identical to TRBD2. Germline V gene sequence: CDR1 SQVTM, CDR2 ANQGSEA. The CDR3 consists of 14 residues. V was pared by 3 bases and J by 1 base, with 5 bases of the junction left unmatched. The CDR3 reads CSVDSGIGSYEQYF. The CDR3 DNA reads TGCAGCGTTGATAGCGGGATAGGGTCCTACGAGCAGTACTTC.